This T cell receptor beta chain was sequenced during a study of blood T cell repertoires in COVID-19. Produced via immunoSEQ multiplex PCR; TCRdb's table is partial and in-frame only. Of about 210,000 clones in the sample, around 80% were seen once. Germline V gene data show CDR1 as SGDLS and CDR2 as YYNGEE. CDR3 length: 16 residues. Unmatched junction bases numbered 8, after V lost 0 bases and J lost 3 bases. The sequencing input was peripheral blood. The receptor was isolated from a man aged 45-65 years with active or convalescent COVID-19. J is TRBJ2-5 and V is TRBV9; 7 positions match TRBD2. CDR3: CASSVGPRGREETQYF. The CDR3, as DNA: TGTGCCAGCAGCGTAGGGCCTCGGGGGAGGGAAGAGACCCAGTACTTC.